The rows below give T cell receptor beta chains drawn from one sample of a study of vaccination effects on CD4 cells after COVID-19. The antigens for these receptors are not known. TCRdb keeps only in-frame clones here, not all; method: immunoSEQ multiplex PCR. The sample lists more than 40,000 clones; over 60% were seen once. Specimen: CD4+ T cells from PBMCs cultured with HCoV-OC43 spike peptides, collected after COVID-19 vaccination. The receptors come from a human donor who received a COVID-19 vaccine. Both conserved end residues are part of each CDR3. D genes are given only for firm matches. Rows may omit the clone size; those that give it use once, few, many or a size class.

V	length	D	size	J	CDR3	DNA
TRBV10-1	14	NA	once	TRBJ1-1	CASSVYAGARGAFF	TGCGCCAGCAGTGTGTACGCGGGGGCCCGCGGAGCTTTCTTT
TRBV10-3	14	NA	NA	TRBJ2-2	CAISVEGTAGELFF	TGTGCCATCAGTGTCGAAGGTACGGCCGGGGAGCTGTTTTTT
TRBV7-9	14	NA	NA	TRBJ2-3	CASSLEGEADTQYF	TGTGCCAGCAGCTTAGAGGGGGAGGCAGATACGCAGTATTTT
TRBV10-3	14	NA	NA	TRBJ2-1	CAIRLPKEGNEQFF	TGTGCCATCAGGTTACCTAAGGAGGGGAATGAGCAGTTCTTC
TRBV6-5	14	TRBD1	few	TRBJ1-1	CASNVQGTHTEAFF	TGTGCCAGCAATGTACAGGGGACACACACTGAAGCTTTCTTT
TRBV29-1	17	TRBD1	NA	TRBJ1-5	CSVGSDRASMQDQPQHF	TGCAGCGTTGGAAGTGACAGGGCCTCAATGCAGGATCAGCCCCAGCATTTT
TRBV6-2/TRBV6-3	12	TRBD1	NA	TRBJ1-1	CASSGQGFTAFF	TGTGCCAGCAGTGGACAGGGGTTTACGGCTTTCTTT
TRBV11-2	15	NA	NA	TRBJ1-4	CASKTIRGHREKLFF	TGTGCCAGCAAAACTATAAGGGGACATAGGGAAAAACTGTTTTTT
TRBV7-9	15	TRBD1	NA	TRBJ2-3	CASSPGTGGLDTQYF	TGTGCCAGCAGCCCTGGGACAGGGGGTTTAGATACGCAGTATTTT
TRBV12-5	17	NA	NA	TRBJ2-1	CASGLVQRVDSYNEQFF	TGTGCTAGTGGTTTGGTTCAGCGGGTGGACTCCTACAATGAGCAGTTCTTC
TRBV7-9	15	TRBD2	NA	TRBJ2-5	CASSSLTSGRKTQYF	TGTGCCAGCAGCTCTTTGACTAGCGGGAGAAAGACCCAGTACTTC
TRBV21-1	17	NA	NA	TRBJ1-1	CASSIEPGAAMNTEAFF	TGTGCCAGCAGCATAGAACCGGGAGCGGCGATGAACACTGAAGCTTTCTTT
TRBV28	14	NA	NA	TRBJ1-2	CASGSPTGNYGYTF	TGTGCCAGCGGGTCCCCCACAGGGAACTATGGCTACACCTTC
TRBV3-1/TRBV3-2	14	NA	NA	TRBJ1-1	CASSQDNARTEAFF	TGTGCCAGCAGCCAAGATAACGCGAGAACTGAAGCTTTCTTT
TRBV28	15	NA	NA	TRBJ1-2	CASSLGGEGVNGYTF	TGTGCCAGCAGTTTAGGGGGGGAGGGAGTTAATGGCTACACCTTC
TRBV12-3/TRBV12-4	12	NA	NA	TRBJ2-3	CASPSEADTQYF	TGTGCCAGCCCCTCTGAGGCAGATACGCAGTATTTT
TRBV3-1/TRBV3-2	16	NA	NA	TRBJ2-5	CASSQGGWGSGETQYF	TGTGCCAGCAGCCAAGGAGGGTGGGGGAGTGGCGAGACCCAGTACTTC
TRBV6-5	16	TRBD1	NA	TRBJ1-5	CASSYPFDRGCQPQHF	TGTGCCAGCAGTTACCCTTTTGACAGGGGTTGTCAGCCCCAGCATTTT
TRBV4-1	15	TRBD2	NA	TRBJ2-2	CASSQVTSGTGELFF	TGCGCCAGCAGCCAAGTGACTAGCGGGACCGGGGAGCTGTTTTTT
TRBV2	17	TRBD2	NA	TRBJ2-1	CASSAPTGLAGGNEQFF	TGTGCCAGCAGCGCCCCGACCGGACTAGCGGGCGGAAATGAGCAGTTCTTC
TRBV2	15	TRBD1	NA	TRBJ1-1	CASRPLQGAGTEAFF	TGTGCCAGCAGACCCTTACAGGGGGCCGGCACTGAAGCTTTCTTT
TRBV19	15	TRBD1	NA	TRBJ2-7	CASRGVGQESYEQYF	TGTGCCAGTAGAGGAGTTGGACAGGAGTCGTACGAGCAGTACTTC
TRBV14	14	NA	NA	TRBJ1-6	CASSQEGPGSPLHF	TGTGCCAGCAGCCAAGAGGGTCCGGGATCACCCCTCCACTTT
TRBV30	12	NA	NA	TRBJ2-7	CAWSGPGDEQYF	TGTGCCTGGAGTGGACCAGGGGACGAGCAGTACTTC
TRBV19	13	NA	NA	TRBJ1-2	CASSMGRIDGYTF	TGTGCCAGTAGTATGGGCAGGATAGATGGCTACACCTTC
TRBV11-2	14	NA	NA	TRBJ1-1	CASSLEVQGGEAFF	TGTGCCAGCAGCTTAGAGGTGCAGGGAGGGGAAGCTTTCTTT
TRBV6-5	15	NA	few	TRBJ2-7	CASTAGGTGAYEQYF	TGTGCCAGCACCGCGGGAGGGACAGGGGCCTACGAGCAGTACTTC
TRBV28	12	NA	NA	TRBJ1-2	CASSFRDYGYTF	TGTGCCAGCAGTTTTCGGGACTATGGCTACACCTTC
TRBV7-9	13	NA	NA	TRBJ2-5	CASSLNQQETQYF	TGTGCCAGCAGCTTAAACCAACAAGAGACCCAGTACTTC
TRBV3-1/TRBV3-2	14	NA	NA	TRBJ1-1	CASSATELNTEAFF	TGTGCCAGCAGCGCCACAGAGTTGAACACTGAAGCTTTCTTT
TRBV7-8	13	NA	NA	TRBJ2-5	CASSLVGEETQYF	TGTGCCAGCAGCTTAGTTGGGGAAGAGACCCAGTACTTC
TRBV6-5	13	NA	NA	TRBJ1-4	CAGGASVRGRLFF	TGTGCCGGAGGGGCGTCGGTGAGAGGGAGGCTGTTTTTT
TRBV3-1/TRBV3-2	18	NA	NA	TRBJ2-5	CASSQDKVGRGLQETQYF	TGTGCCAGCAGCCAAGATAAGGTCGGAAGGGGCTTACAAGAGACCCAGTACTTC
TRBV3-1/TRBV3-2	17	TRBD2	NA	TRBJ2-1	CASSQEGTSGRYNEQFF	TGTGCCAGCAGCCAAGAGGGGACTAGCGGGAGGTACAATGAGCAGTTCTTC
TRBV2	15	NA	once	TRBJ2-1	CASSPLGGNYNEQFF	TGTGCCAGCAGTCCCCTTGGGGGCAACTACAATGAGCAGTTCTTC
TRBV7-7	15	NA	once	TRBJ2-5	CASSLVASRGETQYF	TGTGCCAGCAGCTTAGTGGCTAGTCGGGGAGAGACCCAGTACTTC
TRBV7-8	13	NA	NA	TRBJ2-1	CASSLGRHNEQFF	TGTGCCAGCAGCTTAGGACGACACAATGAGCAGTTCTTC
TRBV5-6	18	TRBD2	NA	TRBJ2-4	CASRAFLAGGLAKNIQYF	TGTGCCAGCAGAGCATTCCTAGCGGGGGGTTTAGCCAAAAACATTCAGTACTTC
TRBV5-1	12	NA	once	TRBJ2-5	CASSWTEETQYF	TGCGCCAGCAGCTGGACTGAAGAGACCCAGTACTTC
TRBV6-1	15	TRBD1	NA	TRBJ2-7	CASSEVLRGQYEQYF	TGTGCCAGCAGTGAAGTCCTCAGGGGGCAATACGAGCAGTACTTC
TRBV11-2	12	NA	NA	TRBJ2-3	CASSPRGDTQYF	TGTGCCAGCAGCCCCCGGGGAGATACGCAGTATTTT
TRBV4-1	14	TRBD1	NA	TRBJ2-1	CASSFQTGKNEQFF	TGCGCCAGCAGCTTTCAGACAGGGAAGAATGAGCAGTTCTTC
TRBV14	18	NA	NA	TRBJ2-3	CASSQDLWTAVITDTQYF	TGTGCCAGCAGCCAAGATCTTTGGACAGCCGTTATCACAGATACGCAGTATTTT
TRBV6-4	15	TRBD2	NA	TRBJ2-5	CASSDSTSGQETQYF	TGTGCCAGCAGTGACTCGACTAGCGGACAAGAGACCCAGTACTTC
TRBV5-1	12	TRBD1	few	TRBJ2-3	CASRTGLGYQYF	TGCGCCAGCCGGACAGGCCTTGGTTACCAGTATTTT